This T cell receptor beta chain comes out of a study of neurological immune-mediated disorders. Sequencing runs each yielded over 170 million TCR-beta sequences from 15-18 subjects. In TCRdb, the 5' RACE reads were re-called with MiXCR into one record per CDR3 protein. This sample has some 21,000 distinct CDR3 sequences, with approximately 6.2% found just once. This clonotype occurred many times. Around 900,000 sorted CD4+ or CD8+ T cells made each library. This receptor was identified in a man between 18 and 29 years old in good health. The sequenced sample consisted of CD8+ T cells from blood.

CDR3 sequence: CASSPLGENGYTF. The CDR3 region has the DNA TGTGCCAGCAGCCCACTTGGGGAAAACGGCTACACCTTC. V is TRBV12-3 or TRBV12-4 and J is TRBJ1-2; D gene ambiguous. Trimming cost V 6 bases and J 8 bases, with 16 bases left between them. The length of the CDR3 is 13 residues.